Below, 9 T cell receptor beta chains from the same sample are listed, as sequenced in a study of patients and donors after allogeneic stem cell transplantation. In TCRdb, the RT-PCR reads were re-called with MiXCR into one record per CDR3 protein. Found here are about 210,000 distinct CDR3 sequences, more than 35% of them singletons; the top ten hold 11%. Sequencing was performed on blood, either unsorted or a sorted T cell fraction (not recorded which). The receptors here all came from a human donor who was either an allogeneic HSCT recipient or a stem cell or donor lymphocyte infusion donor (not recorded which). It is not recorded whose cells these are; they may come from a transplant donor.

In this sample, this clonotype turned up once. The V and J genes are TRBV4-3 and TRBJ2-1, with TRBD2 matching over 7 bases. The CDR3 spans 14 residues. Trimming at V came to 0 bases and at J to 9 bases, leaving 5 bases not matched to a gene. Per the germline V gene, CDR1 is LGHNA and CDR2 is YSLEER. The CDR3 nucleotides are TGCGCCAGCAGCCAAGATCGGGGGGTAGGTGAGCAGTTCTTC. The encoded protein is CASSQDRGVGEQFF.

The chain combines TRBV28 with TRBJ2-7; maybe TRBD1 (6 bases). Germline CDR1 MDHEN, CDR2 SYDVKM. The germline V and J ends were trimmed by 2 bases and 5 bases, with 13 bases remaining between them. This CDR3 comprises 14 residues. The CDR3 nucleotides are TGTGCCAGCAGTTTAATCCGGGACACCAACGAGCAGTACTTC. Translation gives CASSLIRDTNEQYF.

This sequence joins TRBV9 and TRBJ1-3; no clear D. The V end was cut by 0 bases, the J end by 0 bases, with 4 bases between. CDR1 is SGDLS and CDR2 is YYNGEE in the germline V gene. The CDR3 extends over 14 amino acids. CDR3 in DNA: TGTGCCAGCAGCGTAGGGAACTCTGGAAACACCATATATTTT. This sequence encodes CASSVGNSGNTIYF.

This clonotype turned up a few times. The chain recombines TRBV28 with TRBJ2-7; weak D call: TRBD2 (5 bases). CDR3 size: 13 residues. V was clipped by 6 bases and J by 6 bases, with 15 bases between them. Germline assignment: CDR1 MDHEN and CDR2 SYDVKM. The CDR3 sequence: CASSSRGVGEQYF. CDR3 nucleotide sequence: TGTGCCAGCAGCAGTCGGGGTGTGGGCGAGCAGTACTTC. Full variable domain (remainder filled in from reference TRBV28 and TRBJ2-7): DVKVTQSSRYLVKRTGEKVFLECVQDMDHENMFWYRQDPGLGLRLIYFSYDVKMKEKGDIPEGYSVSREKKERFSLILESASTNQTSMYLCASSSRGVGEQYFGPGTRLTVT.

The rearrangement uses TRBV27 and TRBJ2-7; possible D gene TRBD2, 5 bases. This CDR3 is built from 14 residues. V lost 5 bases and J lost 3, with 14 bases in between. Germline-derived CDR1 and CDR2 are MNHEY and SMNVEV (reference sequence). The CDR3 bases are TGTGCCAGCAGTCCCACTAGTCTTTACTACGAGCAGTACTTC. It specifies CASSPTSLYYEQYF.

The chain joins TRBV5-1 to TRBJ2-7; the D is unclear. The CDR3 is 11 residues long. V was shortened by 2 bases and J by 6 bases, with 6 bases between the two germline ends. Germline V lookup: CDR1 SGHRS, CDR2 YFSETQ. CDR3 amino acids: CASSFAVEQYF. The DNA for the CDR3 is TGCGCCAGCAGCTTTGCGGTCGAGCAGTACTTC.

V gene TRBV5-1 combines with J gene TRBJ1-1, with 8 bases that match TRBD1. Looked up from germline, CDR1 is SGHRS and CDR2 is YFSETQ. The CDR3 extends over 14 amino acids. The ends lost 2 bases at V and 3 bases at J; junction bases unmatched: 3. CDR3 in DNA: TGCGCCAGCAGCTTACAGGGGGTCGACACTGAAGCTTTCTTT. Translation: CASSLQGVDTEAFF.

This clonotype showed up just a few times. V usage is TRBV27 and J usage is TRBJ2-7; 7 bases map to TRBD1. Germline lookup yields CDR1 MNHEY and CDR2 SMNVEV (reference sequence). The CDR3 has 14 residues. V shed 5 bases and J 6 bases; nucleotides not matched to a gene: 10. CDR3: CASSIYRGSVEQYF. The DNA for the CDR3 is TGTGCCAGCAGTATATACAGGGGTTCCGTCGAGCAGTACTTC.

V is TRBV13 and J is TRBJ1-6, with a tentative D call TRBD1 (5 bases). From germline, CDR1 is PRHDT and CDR2 FYEKMQ (reference sequence). CDR3 length: 16 amino acids. Trimming removed 1 base at V and 2 bases at J, with 9 bases between. CDR3: CASSLVQGAYNSPLHF. The DNA for the CDR3 is TGTGCCAGCAGCTTAGTCCAGGGCGCCTATAATTCACCCCTCCACTTT.